This T cell receptor beta chain appears in the sequencing data of a study of control samples from healthy donors and cancer patients. Here immunoSEQ multiplex PCR was the method, and the copy in TCRdb shows in-frame clones only, minus some. The sample holds roughly 130,000 clones, approximately 95% seen once. Germline-derived CDR1 and CDR2 are MNHEY and SVGEGT. With 5 bases removed from V and 1 base from J, the gap between germline ends came to 15 bases. The CDR3 sequence is 16 residues long. This receptor was obtained from a man aged 25-40 years in good health. The J gene is TRBJ1-5, the V gene TRBV6-2 or TRBV6-3; D unresolved. The sample comprised blood. CDR3 coding DNA: TGTGCCAGCAGTACCCACCCGGCAGGCAGCAATCAGCCCCAGCATTTT. Translating it yields CASSTHPAGSNQPQHF.